This T cell receptor beta chain appears in the sequencing data of a study of tumor-infiltrating lymphocytes in localized non-small cell lung cancer. Study details: The cohort mixed smokers and never-smokers, several histologies, and some post-neoadjuvant-chemotherapy samples. From each patient, both tumor and uninvolved lung, non-adjacent to tumor, were sampled. Study-level results: Higher tumor T cell infiltration than in uninvolved lung was supported by TCRbeta sequencing.

A note on this clone: Antigen unknown.

The CDR3 runs to 17 residues. V dropped 4 bases and J dropped 3 bases, with 17 bases sitting between them. Germline CDR1 SGHNT, CDR2 YYREEE (reference sequence). TCRdb keeps only in-frame clones here, not all; method: immunoSEQ multiplex PCR. The table has around 23,000 clones, 73% seen once. The sequenced material came from lung tumor tissue. The TCR originated in a human donor with non-small cell lung cancer. The rearrangement uses TRBV5-4 and TRBJ2-6; a possible D gene is TRBD2 (7 bases). CDR3 in DNA: TGTGCCAGCAGCGCAGTGGCGGGGGCAGGTGGGGCCAACGTCCTGACTTTC. Translation: CASSAVAGAGGANVLTF.